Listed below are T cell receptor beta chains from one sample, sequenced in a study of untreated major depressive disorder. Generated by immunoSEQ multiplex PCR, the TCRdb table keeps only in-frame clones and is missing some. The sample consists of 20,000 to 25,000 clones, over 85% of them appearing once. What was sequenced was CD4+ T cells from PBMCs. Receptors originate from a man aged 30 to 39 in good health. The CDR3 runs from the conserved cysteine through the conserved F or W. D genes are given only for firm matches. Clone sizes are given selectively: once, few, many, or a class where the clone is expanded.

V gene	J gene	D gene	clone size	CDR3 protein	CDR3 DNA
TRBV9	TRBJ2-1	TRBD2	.	CASSAPTGTSGNHEQFF	TGTGCCAGCAGCGCACCGACCGGGACTAGCGGGAACCATGAGCAGTTCTTC
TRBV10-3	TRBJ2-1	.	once	CAISGTGDEQFF	TGTGCCATCAGTGGTACGGGGGATGAGCAGTTCTTC
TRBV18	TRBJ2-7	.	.	CASSPNSGSYEQYF	TGTGCCAGCTCACCTAATAGCGGATCCTACGAGCAGTACTTC
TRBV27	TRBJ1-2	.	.	CATKSGVGYGYTF	TGTGCCACCAAATCCGGGGTTGGGTATGGCTACACCTTC
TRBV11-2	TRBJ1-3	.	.	CASSSLRAGNTIYF	TGTGCCAGCAGCTCCCTGAGGGCTGGAAACACCATATATTTT
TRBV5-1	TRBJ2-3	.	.	CASSEDPGPTDTQYF	TGCGCCAGCAGCGAAGATCCGGGGCCCACAGATACGCAGTATTTT
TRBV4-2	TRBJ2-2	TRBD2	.	CASSQVLAGGVGELFF	TGTGCCAGCAGCCAAGTGCTAGCGGGAGGGGTCGGGGAGCTGTTTTTT
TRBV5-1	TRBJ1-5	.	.	CASSYRGGNQPQHF	TGCGCCAGCAGCTACCGGGGTGGCAATCAGCCCCAGCATTTT
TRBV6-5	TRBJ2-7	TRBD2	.	CASSYSSEGTRCF	TGTGCCAGCAGTTACTCGAGCGAAGGGACTAGGTGTTTC
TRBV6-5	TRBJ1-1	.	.	CASNKDGMNTEAFF	TGTGCCAGCAACAAAGACGGCATGAACACTGAAGCTTTCTTT
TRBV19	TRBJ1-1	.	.	CASINGGGRTEAFF	TGTGCCAGTATCAACGGCGGGGGGCGGACTGAAGCTTTCTTT
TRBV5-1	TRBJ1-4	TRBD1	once	CASSPQPPGQGDWEKLFF	TGCGCCAGCAGCCCGCAACCGCCGGGACAGGGGGATTGGGAAAAACTGTTTTTT
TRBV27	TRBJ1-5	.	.	CASSLFRANQPQHF	TGTGCCAGCAGTTTATTCAGGGCCAATCAGCCCCAGCATTTT
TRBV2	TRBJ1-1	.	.	CASSGMIGYTEAFF	TGTGCCAGCAGTGGGATGATAGGGTACACTGAAGCTTTCTTT
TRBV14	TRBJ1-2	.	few	CASSQEIWPEYGYTF	TGTGCCAGCAGCCAAGAAATCTGGCCAGAGTATGGCTACACCTTC
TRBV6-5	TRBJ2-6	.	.	CASSYYRSGANVLTF	TGTGCCAGCAGTTACTACAGATCCGGGGCCAACGTCCTGACTTTC
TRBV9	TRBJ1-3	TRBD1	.	CASSSGQGPDSGNTIYF	TGTGCCAGCAGCTCCGGACAGGGCCCTGACTCTGGAAACACCATATATTTT
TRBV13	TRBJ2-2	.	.	CASSFGLASTGELFF	TGTGCCAGCAGCTTTGGGCTAGCGTCGACCGGGGAGCTGTTTTTT